Sequencing of this T cell receptor beta chain was carried out in a study of read filtering for tumor transcriptome and immune sequencing. Study-level findings and limits: Even smaller IR-seq throughput identified most shared clonotypes. Around 82% of IR-seq clonotypes had a single read, yet these held about 3.4% of reads.

This library used around 0.4 ug RNA and molecular barcoded adaptors spanning alpha/delta and beta/gamma chains. MiXCR, run by TCRdb on the reads, gives a single entry per CDR3 protein. Counted here are approximately 41,000 distinct CDR3 sequences, roughly an eighth occurring once; the ten biggest clones make up approximately 28%. This clonotype occurred many times. What it binds is unknown. The V gene's germline CDR1 is PRHDT and CDR2 FYEKMQ (reference sequence). The V segment lost 3 bases and the J segment 3 bases; nucleotides outside the gene matches: 4. This CDR3 contains 15 residues. The specimen was a population of CD138-negative cells sorted from bone marrow. The TCR was taken from a donor over 35 with multiple myeloma. This chain uses TRBV13 with TRBJ2-5; 10 bases are a match to TRBD1. The CDR3 DNA follows: TGTGCCAGCAGCTTGGCCGGGACAGGGGAAGAGACCCAGTACTTC. This codes for CASSLAGTGEETQYF.